A selection of T cell receptor beta chains follows, all from one sample in a study of response to subunit inactivated influenza vaccine. TCRdb ran MiXCR on the RT-PCR reads and lists one entry per CDR3 protein. The table includes roughly 790,000 distinct CDR3 sequences, around 20% detected once. The sample consisted of PBMCs from blood, taken more than 4 days after vaccination. The receptors derive from a man in his fifties who received an inactivated influenza vaccine. Both conserved end residues are part of each CDR3. Fields, in order: D gene, clone size, V gene, J gene, CDR3 DNA, CDR3 protein. D genes are given only for firm matches. Rows give clone size only sometimes, using once, few, many, or a class for an expanded clone.

TRBD2	NA	TRBV7-9	TRBJ2-2	TGTGCCAGCAGCCGAATACCCCCGGGACTAGCGCCCGGGGAGCTGTTTTTT	CASSRIPPGLAPGELFF
NA	NA	TRBV27	TRBJ2-1	TGTGCCAGCAGTTTACGGGGGCTCTACAATGAGCAGTTCTTC	CASSLRGLYNEQFF
NA	NA	TRBV5-1	TRBJ2-3	TGCGCCAGCAGCGAGGAAGGGATCGCAGATACGCAGTATTTT	CASSEEGIADTQYF
TRBD1	once	TRBV5-1	TRBJ2-7	TGCGCCAGCAGCCGGGACAGGGCTCTCGAGCAGTACTTC	CASSRDRALEQYF
NA	few	TRBV12-3/TRBV12-4	TRBJ2-5	TGTGCCAGCAGTCGAGGGCGCGCAGAGACCCAGTACTTC	CASSRGRAETQYF
TRBD1	medium-sized	TRBV5-1	TRBJ1-1	TGCGCCAGCAGCAACCGGGACAGGGGACTGGGGGCTTTCTTT	CASSNRDRGLGAFF
NA	few	TRBV18	TRBJ2-1	TGTGCCAGCTCACCAAACTCGGGCACCTACAATGAGCAGTTCTTC	CASSPNSGTYNEQFF
TRBD1	NA	TRBV4-1	TRBJ2-1	TGCGCCAGCAGCCAAGATCTCGGACAGGGTTGGAATGAGCAGTTCTTC	CASSQDLGQGWNEQFF
NA	many	TRBV3-1	TRBJ2-7	TGTGCCAGCAGCCCCTGGGCCCAGGAGGATTACGAGCAGTACTTC	CASSPWAQEDYEQYF
NA	NA	TRBV5-1	TRBJ2-3	TGCGCCAGCAGCTTCTCGTACCCGACTCCTTCTGGGAGCACAGATACGCAGTATTTT	CASSFSYPTPSGSTDTQYF
TRBD2	NA	TRBV7-6	TRBJ2-7	TGTGCCAGCAGCTTATGGGGGGGGACCTACGAGCAGTACTTC	CASSLWGGTYEQYF
NA	NA	TRBV20-1	TRBJ2-7	TGCAGTGCTCCTAAGACTAGAGGTTCCGGCGAGCAGTACTTC	CSAPKTRGSGEQYF
NA	few	TRBV5-1	TRBJ2-3	TGCGCCAGCAGCTTGGGTTCCGGTTACACAGATACGCAGTATTTT	CASSLGSGYTDTQYF
TRBD2	NA	TRBV7-8	TRBJ2-1	TGTGCCAGCAGCTTATATATTGTACTAGCGGGAGTAATCAATGAGCAGTTCTTC	CASSLYIVLAGVINEQFF
TRBD2	few	TRBV5-1	TRBJ2-5	TGCGCCAGCAGCTTTAGCGGGAAAAGCCAAGAGACCCAGTACTTC	CASSFSGKSQETQYF
NA	many	TRBV12-3/TRBV12-4	TRBJ2-3	TGTGCCAGCGGCCCCGGGGGTACGCAGTATTTT	CASGPGGTQYF
NA	few	TRBV4-2	TRBJ2-3	TGTGCCAGCAGCCAAGACAGGCAGTTACTTATCACAGATACGCAGTATTTT	CASSQDRQLLITDTQYF
NA	NA	TRBV15	TRBJ1-2	TGTGCCACCAGCAGAGAGAAGATCCCCTATGGCTACACCTTC	CATSREKIPYGYTF
NA	many	TRBV6-2/TRBV6-3	TRBJ2-3	TGTGCCAGCAGTTACTCGCCAGATACGCAGTATTTT	CASSYSPDTQYF
NA	NA	TRBV7-3	TRBJ2-2	TGTGCCAGCAGCTTAGGTGTCGGCACCGGGGAGCTGTTTTTT	CASSLGVGTGELFF
NA	NA	TRBV15	TRBJ1-5	TGTGCCACCAGCAATTACCGGGACAGCAATCAGCCCCAGCATTTT	CATSNYRDSNQPQHF
TRBD2	NA	TRBV7-2	TRBJ2-5	TGTGCCAGCAGCTTGGGAGGGATTGACGAGACCCAGTACTTC	CASSLGGIDETQYF
TRBD1	NA	TRBV5-1	TRBJ2-3	TGCGCCAGCAGCCGGACAGGGCATGAAGGAGATACGCAGTATTTT	CASSRTGHEGDTQYF
NA	few	TRBV6-5	TRBJ2-5	TGTGCCTGCTACAGAGACCAAGAGACCCAGTACTTC	CACYRDQETQYF
NA	NA	TRBV20-1	TRBJ2-7	TGCAGTGCTAGAGTAAGGGCGGCCGAGCAGTACTTC	CSARVRAAEQYF
NA	few	TRBV15	TRBJ1-6	TGTGCCACCAGGGAGGGTGAGGCCTATAATTCACCCCTCCACTTT	CATREGEAYNSPLHF
TRBD2	few	TRBV6-5	TRBJ2-7	TGTGCCAGCAGTTACGTCGGGGACTACTACGAGCAGTACTTC	CASSYVGDYYEQYF
NA	NA	TRBV11-2	TRBJ2-2	TGTGCCAGCAGCTTCCGGAACGCGAACACCGGGGAGCTGTTTTTT	CASSFRNANTGELFF
TRBD1	few	TRBV6-6	TRBJ2-1	TGTGCCAGCCTGACAGGGGGAGAGCAGTTCTTC	CASLTGGEQFF
NA	NA	TRBV4-2	TRBJ2-2	TGTGCCAGCAGCCAAGATCCAGCGAACACCGGGGAGCTGTTTTTT	CASSQDPANTGELFF
NA	few	TRBV11-1	TRBJ2-7	TGTGCCAGCAGCCCGACACTCGCGGGGATGTTTCCCGAGCAGTACTTC	CASSPTLAGMFPEQYF
NA	many	TRBV6-4	TRBJ2-6	TGTGCCAGCAGTGCCCACGGGGGGCAAGGGGCCAACGTCCTGACTTTC	CASSAHGGQGANVLTF
NA	few	TRBV5-5	TRBJ1-2	TGTGCCAGCAGCTTGTATCCGACTCTTAACTATGGCTACACCTTC	CASSLYPTLNYGYTF
NA	few	TRBV20-1	TRBJ2-1	TGCAGTGCCAACACTGACCAGAGGATCTACAATGAGCAGTTCTTC	CSANTDQRIYNEQFF
NA	once	TRBV5-5	TRBJ1-5	TGTGCCAGCAGCTTGTCGGCAGAAGAGGTTCAGCCCCAGCATTTT	CASSLSAEEVQPQHF
TRBD1	NA	TRBV5-1	TRBJ2-7	TGCGCCAGCAGCGCGACAGGGTACGAGCAGTACTTC	CASSATGYEQYF
NA	few	TRBV12-3/TRBV12-4	TRBJ1-5	TGTGCCAGCAGTTTAAGTTCGGGTCCGATGAACAATCAGCCCCAGCATTTT	CASSLSSGPMNNQPQHF
NA	NA	TRBV20-1	TRBJ1-5	TGCAGTGCTAGGCCACTACAGGTAGTCAATCAGCCCCAGCATTTT	CSARPLQVVNQPQHF
NA	NA	TRBV5-1	TRBJ2-5	TGCGCCAGCACCCACGCCCGAGGAGAGACCCAGTACTTC	CASTHARGETQYF
TRBD2	few	TRBV7-3	TRBJ2-2	TGTGCCAGCAGCTTAAGACTAGCGGGAGTTGGCGGGGAGCTGTTTTTT	CASSLRLAGVGGELFF
NA	NA	TRBV20-1	TRBJ2-7	TGCAGTGCCATAATTCGGCGGTACGAGCAGTACTTC	CSAIIRRYEQYF
NA	NA	TRBV4-3	TRBJ2-1	TGCGCCAGCAGCCAAGAATTTCTGAGCTCCTACAATGAGCAGTTCTTC	CASSQEFLSSYNEQFF